The source of this TCR beta chain is a study of OX40 agonist ivuxolimab in advanced cancers. Sequencing used immunoSEQ multiplex PCR; TCRdb keeps in-frame clones, though not all of them. The sample lists about 110,000 clones; approximately 89% were seen once. The length of the CDR3 is 17 residues. Between the trimmed V and J ends, which lost 6 bases and 2 bases, there was a span of 20 bases. The germline CDR1 and CDR2 sequences are SNHLY and FYNNEI. The origin of this receptor is an adult with an advanced solid tumor such as melanoma, head and neck, liver or kidney cancer. This chain connects TRBV2 to TRBJ1-5, with a weak D call TRBD1 (6 bases). The input for sequencing was CD4+ or CD8+ T cells sorted from blood, taken in a trial of the OX40 agonist ivuxolimab. The CDR3: CASSPDRLSIRNQPQHF. The CDR3 nucleotides read TGTGCCAGCAGCCCAGACAGGCTATCAATTCGCAATCAGCCCCAGCATTTT.